Listed below are T cell receptor beta chains from one sample, sequenced in a study of OX40 agonist ivuxolimab in advanced cancers. Sequencing was performed with immunoSEQ multiplex PCR; in TCRdb, only in-frame clones are kept and a portion is missing. The sample holds 70,000 or so clones, approximately 91% seen once. The material sequenced was CD4+ or CD8+ T cells sorted from blood, taken in a trial of the OX40 agonist ivuxolimab. The receptors originated from an adult with an advanced solid tumor such as melanoma, head and neck, liver or kidney cancer. CDR3s include the opening cysteine and the closing phenylalanine or tryptophan. D genes are given only for firm matches. Size is stated for part of the rows, as once, few or many counts, or as a class when the clone is expanded.

abundance: -; d_gene: -; j_gene: TRBJ1-1; v_gene: TRBV29-1; CDR3nt: TGCAGCGTTGTGGACAGAAAGAACACTGAAGCTTTCTTT; CDR3aa: CSVVDRKNTEAFF
abundance: -; d_gene: -; j_gene: TRBJ2-5; v_gene: TRBV29-1; CDR3nt: TGCAGCGGGCGGGTCCCCCGAGGGGAGACCCAGTACTTC; CDR3aa: CSGRVPRGETQYF
abundance: -; d_gene: TRBD1; j_gene: TRBJ2-1; v_gene: TRBV28; CDR3nt: TGTGCCAGCAGTCAGGTGCGGGACAGGTTATACAATGAGCAGTTCTTC; CDR3aa: CASSQVRDRLYNEQFF
abundance: -; d_gene: TRBD1; j_gene: TRBJ1-2; v_gene: TRBV29-1; CDR3nt: TGCAGCGTTGAAAGGGACAGCCGTTTAGGCTACACCTTC; CDR3aa: CSVERDSRLGYTF
abundance: -; d_gene: TRBD2; j_gene: TRBJ2-1; v_gene: TRBV19; CDR3nt: TGTGCCAGTAGTCCAGTGGCGGGAGTTTCTAATGAGCAGTTCTTC; CDR3aa: CASSPVAGVSNEQFF
abundance: -; d_gene: TRBD2; j_gene: TRBJ2-3; v_gene: TRBV14; CDR3nt: TGTGCCAGCAGCCAACGGACTAGCGGGACCCACCGCACAGATACGCAGTATTTT; CDR3aa: CASSQRTSGTHRTDTQYF
abundance: few; d_gene: -; j_gene: TRBJ1-1; v_gene: TRBV20-1; CDR3nt: TGCAGTGTGGGGTTTGGCACTGAAGCTTTCTTT; CDR3aa: CSVGFGTEAFF
abundance: -; d_gene: -; j_gene: TRBJ1-2; v_gene: TRBV10-3; CDR3nt: TGTGCCATCAGGGGGGGCGATGGCTACACCTTC; CDR3aa: CAIRGGDGYTF
abundance: -; d_gene: TRBD2; j_gene: TRBJ2-3; v_gene: TRBV5-1; CDR3nt: TGCGCCAGCAGCTTTGGGGAACGGACTAGCGGGCCCACAGATACGCAGTATTTT; CDR3aa: CASSFGERTSGPTDTQYF
abundance: few; d_gene: -; j_gene: TRBJ2-7; v_gene: TRBV6-5; CDR3nt: TGTGCCAGCAGTGGCCTCTACGAGCAGTACTTC; CDR3aa: CASSGLYEQYF
abundance: -; d_gene: -; j_gene: TRBJ1-5; v_gene: TRBV10-3; CDR3nt: TGTGCCATCAGTGAGTCATGGGTGGGGCAACTCAATCAGCCCCAGCATTTT; CDR3aa: CAISESWVGQLNQPQHF
abundance: once; d_gene: -; j_gene: TRBJ1-2; v_gene: TRBV18; CDR3nt: TGTGCCAGCTCAGAAACAGGGAGCGGCTACACCTTC; CDR3aa: CASSETGSGYTF